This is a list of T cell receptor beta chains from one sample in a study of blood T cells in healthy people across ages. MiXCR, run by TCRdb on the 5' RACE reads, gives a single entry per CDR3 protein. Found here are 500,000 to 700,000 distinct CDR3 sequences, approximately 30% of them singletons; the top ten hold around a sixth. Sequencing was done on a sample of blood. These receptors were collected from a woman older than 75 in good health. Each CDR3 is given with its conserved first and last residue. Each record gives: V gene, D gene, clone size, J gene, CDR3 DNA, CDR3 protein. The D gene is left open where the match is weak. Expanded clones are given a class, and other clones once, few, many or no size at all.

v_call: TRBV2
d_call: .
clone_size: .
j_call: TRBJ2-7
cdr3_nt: TGTGCCAGCAGTGAGTCAGGACGCCTGTACAATGAGCAGTACTTC
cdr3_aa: CASSESGRLYNEQYF

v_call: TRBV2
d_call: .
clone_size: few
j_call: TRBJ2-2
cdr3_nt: TGTGCCAGCAGTGAAGCGCTTCCAGCACCCGGGGAGCTGTTTTTT
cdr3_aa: CASSEALPAPGELFF

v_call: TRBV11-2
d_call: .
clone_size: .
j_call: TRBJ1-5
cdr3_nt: TGTGCCAGCAGCTCGAATACAGGGCAGCCCCAGCATTTT
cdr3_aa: CASSSNTGQPQHF

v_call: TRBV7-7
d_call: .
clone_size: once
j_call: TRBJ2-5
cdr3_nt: TGTGCCAGCAGCCGTTTTACAGGCGATGTGCAGTACTTC
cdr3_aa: CASSRFTGDVQYF

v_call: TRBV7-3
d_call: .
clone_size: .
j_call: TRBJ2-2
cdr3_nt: TGTGCCAGCAGCTTAACCCTACCCTGGGACACCGGGGAGCTGTTTTTT
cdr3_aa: CASSLTLPWDTGELFF

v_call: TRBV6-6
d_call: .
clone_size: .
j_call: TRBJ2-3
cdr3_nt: TGTGCCAGCAGTTACTTTGGGCGGGGCACAGATACGCAGTATTTT
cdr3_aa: CASSYFGRGTDTQYF

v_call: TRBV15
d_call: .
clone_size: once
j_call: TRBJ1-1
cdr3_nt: TGTGCCACCAGCAGAGATTTGATGGGGGGCTACGTTATGAACACTGTAGCTTTCTTT
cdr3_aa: CATSRDLMGGYVMNTVAFF

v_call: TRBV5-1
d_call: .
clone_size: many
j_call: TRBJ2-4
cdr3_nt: TGCGCCAGCAGCTTGAGCCAGCAAGCCATTCAGTACTTC
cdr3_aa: CASSLSQQAIQYF

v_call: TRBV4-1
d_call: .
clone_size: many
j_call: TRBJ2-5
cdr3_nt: TGCGCCAGCAGCCTGAGACAGGTTCAAGAGACCCAGTACTTC
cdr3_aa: CASSLRQVQETQYF

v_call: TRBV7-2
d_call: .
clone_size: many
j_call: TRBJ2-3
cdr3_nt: TGTGCCAGCAGCTCCAGATTAGCGGCAGATACGCAGTATTTT
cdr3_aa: CASSSRLAADTQYF

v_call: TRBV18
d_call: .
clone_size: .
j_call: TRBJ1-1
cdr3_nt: TGCGCCAGCACTCCGGGACTTAACACTGAAGCTTTCTTT
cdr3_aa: CASTPGLNTEAFF

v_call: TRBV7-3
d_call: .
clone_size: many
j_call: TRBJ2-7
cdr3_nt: TGTGCCAGCAGCTTGCAGGCGACCTCCTACGAGCAGTACTTC
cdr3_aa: CASSLQATSYEQYF

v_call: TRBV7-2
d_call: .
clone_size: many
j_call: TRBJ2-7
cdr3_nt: TGTGCCAGCAGCCCGACGCGCTTCCTAACCTACGAGCAGTACTTC
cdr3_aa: CASSPTRFLTYEQYF

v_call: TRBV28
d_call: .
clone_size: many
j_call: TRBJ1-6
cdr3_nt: TGTGCCAGCACTAGGCGGGGACGCTATAATTCACCCCTCCACTTT
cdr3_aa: CASTRRGRYNSPLHF

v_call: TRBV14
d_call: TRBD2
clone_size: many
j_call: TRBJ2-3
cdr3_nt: TGTGCCAGCAGCCGCCGGAGCGGGGGGTATAGCACAGATACGCAGTATTTT
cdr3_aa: CASSRRSGGYSTDTQYF

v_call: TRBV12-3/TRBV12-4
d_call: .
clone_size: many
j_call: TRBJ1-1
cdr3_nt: TGTGCCAGCAGTTTAGGCAGGGTGGGTGAAGCTTTCTTT
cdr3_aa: CASSLGRVGEAFF

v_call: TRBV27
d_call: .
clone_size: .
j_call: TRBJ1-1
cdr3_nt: TGTGCCAGCAGTTTTGGAGGGTACGTGGACACTGAAGCTTTCTTT
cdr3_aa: CASSFGGYVDTEAFF

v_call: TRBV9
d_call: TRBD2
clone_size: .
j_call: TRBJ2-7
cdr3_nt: TGTGCCAGCAGCTCCGGGACTAGCGATAGCAACGAGCAGTACTTC
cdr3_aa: CASSSGTSDSNEQYF

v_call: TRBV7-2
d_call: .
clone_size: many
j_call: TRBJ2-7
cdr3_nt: TGTGCCAGCAGCTTAGTCCCAGGCGATATTTACGAGCAGTACTTC
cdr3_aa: CASSLVPGDIYEQYF

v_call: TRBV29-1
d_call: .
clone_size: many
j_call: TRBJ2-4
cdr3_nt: TGCAGCGCCCGCGGGGATCCCGTCAAAAACATTCAGTACTTC
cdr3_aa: CSARGDPVKNIQYF

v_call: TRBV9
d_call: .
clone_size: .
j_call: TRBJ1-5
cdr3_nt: TGTGCCAGCAGTTCCGGACCGATTAGCAATCAGCCCCAGCATTTT
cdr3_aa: CASSSGPISNQPQHF

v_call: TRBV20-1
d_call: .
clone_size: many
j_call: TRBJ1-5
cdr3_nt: TGCAGTGCTAGTCGTCCAGGGGACCATAGCAATCAGCCCCAGCATTTT
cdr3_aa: CSASRPGDHSNQPQHF

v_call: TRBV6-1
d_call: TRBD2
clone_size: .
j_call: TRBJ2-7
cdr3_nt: TGTGCCAGCAGAATAGGGTTAGGCGGGGGGAACTCCTACGAGCAGTACTTC
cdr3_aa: CASRIGLGGGNSYEQYF

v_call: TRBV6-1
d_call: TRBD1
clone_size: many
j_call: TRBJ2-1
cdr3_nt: TGTGCCAGCTTATTGGGACAGGGTAACTACAATGAGCAGTTCTTC
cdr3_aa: CASLLGQGNYNEQFF

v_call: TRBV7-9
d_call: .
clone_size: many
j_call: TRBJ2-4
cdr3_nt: TGTGCCAGCAGCTTATCTGGGGGTTCCAAAAACATTCAGTACTTC
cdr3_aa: CASSLSGGSKNIQYF

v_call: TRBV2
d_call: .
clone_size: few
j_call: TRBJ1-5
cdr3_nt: TGTGCCAGCAGTGACAGGGGTTACCAGCCCCAGCATTTT
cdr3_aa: CASSDRGYQPQHF

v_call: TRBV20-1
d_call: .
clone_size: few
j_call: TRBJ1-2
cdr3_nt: TGCAGTGCTAGAGTCCAACAGACCTTC
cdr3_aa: CSARVQQTF

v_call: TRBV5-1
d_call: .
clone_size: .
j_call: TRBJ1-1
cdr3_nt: TGCGCCAGCAGCCTTAGACAAGGAGGGCACCCTGAAGCTTTCTTT
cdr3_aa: CASSLRQGGHPEAFF

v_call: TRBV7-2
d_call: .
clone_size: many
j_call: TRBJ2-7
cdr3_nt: TGTGCCAGCAGCACCAGCTACAGCTCCTACGAGCAGTACTTC
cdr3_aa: CASSTSYSSYEQYF

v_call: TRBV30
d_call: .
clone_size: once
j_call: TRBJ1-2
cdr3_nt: TGTGCCTGGACGGTACAGGCAGGACGGGGCTACACCTTC
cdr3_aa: CAWTVQAGRGYTF

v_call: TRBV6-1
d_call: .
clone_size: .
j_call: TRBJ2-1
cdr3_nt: TGTGCCAGCAGTGAAAAGGGACATCTCTCCTACAATGAGCAGTTCTTC
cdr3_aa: CASSEKGHLSYNEQFF

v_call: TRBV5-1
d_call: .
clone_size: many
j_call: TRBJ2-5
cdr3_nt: TGCGCCAGCAGCTTGGCCTGGGGGTTCCAAGAGACCCAGTACTTC
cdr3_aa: CASSLAWGFQETQYF

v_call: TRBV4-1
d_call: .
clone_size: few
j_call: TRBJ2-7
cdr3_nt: TGCGCCAGCAGCCAAGATGAGGGCTTCTACGAGCAGTACTTC
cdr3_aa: CASSQDEGFYEQYF

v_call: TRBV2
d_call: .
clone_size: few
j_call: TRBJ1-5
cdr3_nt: TGTGCCAGCCAGGAGGGGGGCCGCAATCAGCCCCAGCATTTT
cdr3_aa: CASQEGGRNQPQHF

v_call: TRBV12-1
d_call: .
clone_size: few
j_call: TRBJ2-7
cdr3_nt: TGTGCCAGCAGCTTTCGGAAATACCGCCCGGGGAACGAGCAGTACTTC
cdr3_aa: CASSFRKYRPGNEQYF

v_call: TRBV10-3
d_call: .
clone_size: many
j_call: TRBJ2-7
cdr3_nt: TGTGCCATCAGTGAGAGTGGGACCGTTCTCGAGCAGTACTTC
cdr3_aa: CAISESGTVLEQYF

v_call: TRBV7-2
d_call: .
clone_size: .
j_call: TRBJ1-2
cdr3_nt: TGTGCCAGCAGTCCCTCGAGGTCCAACTATGGCTACACCTTC
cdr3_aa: CASSPSRSNYGYTF

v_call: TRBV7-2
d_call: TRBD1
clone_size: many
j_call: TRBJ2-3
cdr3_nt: TGTGCCAGCAGCTTGGAAGGGACAGTCCCTGGAGATACGCAGTATTTT
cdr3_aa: CASSLEGTVPGDTQYF

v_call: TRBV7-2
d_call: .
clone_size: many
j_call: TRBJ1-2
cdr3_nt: TGTGCCAGCAGCTTACCGCGACAGCTTAACTATGGCTACACCTTC
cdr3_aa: CASSLPRQLNYGYTF

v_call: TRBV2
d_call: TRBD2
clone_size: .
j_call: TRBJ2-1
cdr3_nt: TGTGCCAGCAGTCCCGCGGGAGGGGGGCTCCTCTACAATGAGCAGTTCTTC
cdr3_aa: CASSPAGGGLLYNEQFF

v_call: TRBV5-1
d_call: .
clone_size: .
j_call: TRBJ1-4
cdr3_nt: TGCGCCAGCAGCTTGGGGGGAGTCGAAAAACTGTTTTTT
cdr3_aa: CASSLGGVEKLFF

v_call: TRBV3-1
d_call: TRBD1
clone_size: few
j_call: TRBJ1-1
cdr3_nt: TGTGCCAGCAGCCGAGCGACAGGGGACGGCACTGAAGCTTTCTTT
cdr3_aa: CASSRATGDGTEAFF

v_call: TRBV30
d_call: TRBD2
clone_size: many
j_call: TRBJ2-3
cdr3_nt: TGTGCCTGGAACGGGGGGGCCGGAGATACGCAGTATTTT
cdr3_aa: CAWNGGAGDTQYF

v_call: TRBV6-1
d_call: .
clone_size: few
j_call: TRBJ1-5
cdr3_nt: TGTGCCAGCAGTGAAGCTTTTTCGACGCCCCAGCATTTT
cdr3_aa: CASSEAFSTPQHF

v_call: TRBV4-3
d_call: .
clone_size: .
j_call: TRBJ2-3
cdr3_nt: TGCGCCAGCAGCCAAGATGGGGGGAGCCAGTACACAGATACGCAGTATTTT
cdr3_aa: CASSQDGGSQYTDTQYF

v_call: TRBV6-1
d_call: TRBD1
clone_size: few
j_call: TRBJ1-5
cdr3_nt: TGTGCCAGCAAGAGACAGGGTTCTCAGCCCCAGCATTTT
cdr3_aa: CASKRQGSQPQHF

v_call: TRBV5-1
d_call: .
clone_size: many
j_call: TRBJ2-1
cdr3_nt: TGCGCCAGCAGCTCGGGGGACCGAGCGTTAGGGAATGAGCAGTTCTTC
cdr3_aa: CASSSGDRALGNEQFF

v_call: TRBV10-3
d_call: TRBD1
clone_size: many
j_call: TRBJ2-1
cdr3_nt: TGTGCCATCAGCGCAGACAGGGACTCCTACAATGAGCAGTTCTTC
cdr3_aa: CAISADRDSYNEQFF

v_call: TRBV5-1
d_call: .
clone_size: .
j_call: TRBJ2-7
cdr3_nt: TGCGCCAGCAGCTCGGGCTCTAGCTCCCACTACGAGCAGTACTTC
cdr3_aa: CASSSGSSSHYEQYF

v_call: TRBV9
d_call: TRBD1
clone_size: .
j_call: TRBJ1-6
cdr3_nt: TGTGCCAGCAGCGTCGGACAGGGGGCGGGTTCACCCCTCCACTTT
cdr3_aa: CASSVGQGAGSPLHF

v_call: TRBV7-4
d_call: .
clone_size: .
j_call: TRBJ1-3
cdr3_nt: TGTGCCAGCAGCTTAGTACCCAGTGGGGACGGAAACACCATATATTTT
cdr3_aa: CASSLVPSGDGNTIYF

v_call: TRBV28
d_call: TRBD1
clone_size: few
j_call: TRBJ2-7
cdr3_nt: TGTGCCAGCAGTTCGGGACAGGGGGGAGGTAATGAGCAGTACTTC
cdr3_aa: CASSSGQGGGNEQYF

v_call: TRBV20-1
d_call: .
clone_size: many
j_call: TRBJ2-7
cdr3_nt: TGCAGTGCTCTGGGGGGATCCATCGACGAGCAGTACTTC
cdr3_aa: CSALGGSIDEQYF

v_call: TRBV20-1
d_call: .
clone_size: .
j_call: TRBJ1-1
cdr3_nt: TGCAGTGCTAGTGAAGGGTTTTCAGCCAAGGGGACTGAAGCTTTCTTT
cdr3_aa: CSASEGFSAKGTEAFF

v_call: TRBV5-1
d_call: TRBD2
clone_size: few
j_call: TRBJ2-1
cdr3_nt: TGCGCCAGCAGCGGGGGACTACTCCGGAATGAGCAGTTCTTC
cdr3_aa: CASSGGLLRNEQFF

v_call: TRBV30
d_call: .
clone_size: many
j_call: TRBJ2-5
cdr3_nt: TGTGCCTGGAGTGGAAACAGAGAGACCCAGTACTTC
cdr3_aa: CAWSGNRETQYF

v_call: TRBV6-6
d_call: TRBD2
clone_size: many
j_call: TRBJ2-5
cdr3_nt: TGTGCCAGCATTATCGAGCGGGGCCCACAAGAGACCCAGTACTTC
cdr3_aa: CASIIERGPQETQYF

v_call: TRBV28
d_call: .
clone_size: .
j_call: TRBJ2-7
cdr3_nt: TGTGCCAGCGTTGAACGTATATCACCCGAGCAGTACTTC
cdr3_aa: CASVERISPEQYF

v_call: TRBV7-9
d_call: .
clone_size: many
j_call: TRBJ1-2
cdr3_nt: TGTGCCAGCAGCTTAGCGGCCTGGGACATCTATGGCTACACCTTC
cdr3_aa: CASSLAAWDIYGYTF